These 25 T cell receptor beta chains came from one sample sequenced in a study of blood T cell repertoires in COVID-19. Produced via immunoSEQ multiplex PCR; TCRdb's table is partial and in-frame only. The data show about 220,000 clones, approximately 81% seen once. Specimen: peripheral blood. The receptor set was obtained from a man aged 45 to 65 who had recovered from COVID-19.

Comment on this clone: The junction does not match germline at one end; this may be a read error. This chain links TRBV3-1 (or the pseudogene TRBV3-2) with TRBJ2-5; D call uncertain. Germline CDR1 is LGHDT and CDR2 is YNNKEL (reference sequence). The CDR3 runs 11 residues. The CDR3 protein is CASSARGSINF. CDR3 DNA: TGTGCCAGCAGCGCCCGAGGTTCTATTAACTTC.

V is TRBV24-1 and J is TRBJ2-2; 12 nucleotides match TRBD1. V shed 1 base and J 3 bases; nucleotides not matched to a gene: 8. Per the germline V gene, CDR1 is KGHDR and CDR2 is SFDVKD. The CDR3 extends over 19 amino acids. The CDR3 bases are TGTGCCACCAGTGATTTAAACCCGGGACAGGGGGCGGACACCGGGGAGCTGTTTTTT. Encoded protein: CATSDLNPGQGADTGELFF.

In its sample, this clone was seen once. This chain links TRBV10-3 with TRBJ2-1; D possibly corresponds to TRBD2 (5 bases). V lost 0 bases, J lost 9 bases, and 15 bases lay in between. CDR1 is ENHRY, CDR2 SYGVKD, per germline. This CDR3 is 15 amino acids long. The CDR3 region is CAISESISSSGEQFF. The CDR3 DNA follows: TGTGCCATCAGTGAGTCGATCTCTAGCTCCGGTGAGCAGTTCTTC.

The chain combines TRBV9 with TRBJ2-2; TRBD1 aligns across 8 bases. This CDR3 has 15 amino acids. Trimming at V came to 3 bases and at J to 0 bases, leaving 1 base not matched to a gene. The germline V gene encodes CDR1 SGDLS and CDR2 YYNGEE. In DNA form, the CDR3 reads TGTGCCAGCAGCGCGGACAGGGCGAACACCGGGGAGCTGTTTTTT. Translated, it gives CASSADRANTGELFF.

V is TRBV5-5 and J is TRBJ2-7; TRBD2 aligns across 13 bases. The germline V gene has CDR1 SGHKS and CDR2 YYEKEE (reference sequence). Germline trimming cut 4 bases from V and 4 bases from J; bases unmatched to any gene: 8. The CDR3 spans 16 residues. CDR3 sequence: CASSLGLAGTLYEQYF. CDR3 bases: TGTGCCAGCAGCCTGGGACTAGCGGGGACTTTATACGAGCAGTACTTC.

The chain joins TRBV18 to TRBJ1-1; D is unclear. The CDR3 extends over 17 amino acids. The germline gives CDR1 KGHSH, CDR2 LQKENI. V shed 3 bases and J shed 0 bases, with 17 bases lying between them. CDR3 DNA sequence: TGTGCCAGCTCACCCGAGGCCTTGGCACTCATGAACACTGAAGCTTTCTTT. This gives the protein CASSPEALALMNTEAFF.

This chain uses TRBV28 with TRBJ2-1; 10 bases are shared with TRBD2. The V segment lost 5 bases and the J segment 0 bases; nucleotides outside the gene matches: 1. Germline V lookup: CDR1 MDHEN, CDR2 SYDVKM. The CDR3 runs to 15 residues. The CDR3 sequence: CASSTSGVSYNEQFF. DNA of the CDR3: TGTGCCAGCAGTACTAGCGGGGTCTCCTACAATGAGCAGTTCTTC.

The chain couples TRBV7-9 to TRBJ2-2; TRBD1 matches at 7 bases. Germline V gene lookup returns CDR1 SEHNR and CDR2 FQNEAQ (reference sequence). This CDR3 contains 14 residues. The V and J ends lost 5 bases and 4 bases, in that order; junction bases with no gene match: 4. As DNA, the CDR3 is TGTGCCAGCAGCCAAGGGGGCGGCACCGGGGAGCTGTTTTTT. This encodes CASSQGGGTGELFF.

The V and J genes are TRBV19 and TRBJ1-5; D call uncertain. Germline V CDR1 and CDR2: LNHDA, SQIVND (reference sequence). Trimming stripped 6 bases from V and 5 bases from J, with 11 bases between. The CDR3 consists of 13 residues. CDR3 DNA sequence: TGTGCCAGTAGCAAGACACCGTATCAGCCCCAGCATTTT. It translates to CASSKTPYQPQHF.

The V call is TRBV9, the J call TRBJ2-3; TRBD2 agrees at 11 bases. This CDR3 has 15 amino acids. CDR1 is SGDLS, CDR2 YYNGEE, per germline. V gave up 3 bases and J gave up 3 bases; unmatched junction bases: 3. CDR3 loop: CASSATSGMTDTQYF. In DNA, the CDR3 is TGTGCCAGCAGCGCGACTAGCGGGATGACAGATACGCAGTATTTT.

The V call is TRBV11-1, the J call TRBJ1-2, with D hard to call. Trimming took 6 bases from V and 5 from J, leaving 10 bases between them. This CDR3 spans 12 amino acids. Germline V gene sequence: CDR1 SGHAT, CDR2 FQDESV (reference sequence). The CDR3 DNA follows: TGTGCCAGCAGTAGTAACGGGTATGGCTACACCTTC. As protein: CASSSNGYGYTF.

J is TRBJ2-7 and V is TRBV5-1; 9 bases align to TRBD2. In germline, CDR1 is SGHRS, CDR2 YFSETQ. V lost 0 bases to trimming and J lost 4 bases; unmatched junction nucleotides: 5. The CDR3 runs 15 residues. In DNA, the CDR3 is TGCGCCAGCAGCTTGGCTAGCGGGACCCCTTACGAGCAGTACTTC. Encoded protein: CASSLASGTPYEQYF.

This clone was seen a few times. The CDR3 bases are TGTGCCACCAGTGATTCCGGACAGGGAACCTCCTACGAGCAGTACTTC. Its protein product is CATSDSGQGTSYEQYF. The rearrangement joins TRBV24-1 to TRBJ2-7; TRBD1 agrees at 8 bases. The CDR3 has 16 residues. The trim removed 2 bases at V and 0 bases at J, leaving 5 bases unmatched. Germline values: CDR1 KGHDR, CDR2 SFDVKD.

The V gene is TRBV5-8, the J gene TRBJ2-3; 7 bases fit TRBD1. Trimming removed 6 bases from V and 8 bases from J; junction bases left unmatched: 9. Germline-derived CDR1 and CDR2 are SGHTS and YDEGEE. There are 13 residues in the CDR3. The CDR3 DNA reads TGTGCCAGCACATACAGGGGTCGTGGTACGCAGTATTTT. This codes for CASTYRGRGTQYF.

The chain recombines TRBV6-5 with TRBJ1-1; D not certain. Germline assignment: CDR1 MNHEY and CDR2 SVGAGI. The CDR3 spans 13 residues. Trimming left V 6 bases short and J 1 base short, with 9 bases between. The CDR3 loop reads CASSPSGNTEAFF. The CDR3, as DNA: TGTGCCAGCAGCCCCTCAGGGAACACTGAAGCTTTCTTT.

This sequence joins TRBV12-1 and TRBJ2-7; TRBD2 reflects the table's D call only, with no check against the DNA. TRBV12-1 is assigned pseudogene status. CDR3 size: 16 residues. The CDR3 reads CASSFAGGPASYEQYF. DNA of the CDR3: TGTGCCAGCAGCTTTGCGGGGGGTCCCGCCTCCTACGAGCAGTACTTC.

The chain combines TRBV14 with TRBJ2-3; 10 nucleotides line up with TRBD2. Trimming cost V 2 bases and J 4 bases; bases outside gene matches: 12. The CDR3 contains 18 residues. Per germline, CDR1 SGHDN and CDR2 FVKESK. The CDR3 bases are TGTGCCAGCAGCCAATATAGGAGCGGGAGGGCCCAAGCAGATACGCAGTATTTT. It encodes CASSQYRSGRAQADTQYF.

The V and J genes are TRBV7-8 and TRBJ2-5; TRBD2 aligns across 9 bases. The CDR3 extends over 15 amino acids. From germline, CDR1 is SGHVS and CDR2 FQNEAQ. Trimming took 3 bases from V and 5 from J; bases not matched to a gene: 7. CDR3 nucleotides: TGTGCCAGCAGCTTTCGACTAGCGGATAGGGAGACCCAGTACTTC. This codes for CASSFRLADRETQYF.

The V gene is TRBV10-3, the J gene TRBJ2-1; 8 positions match TRBD2. There are 16 residues in the CDR3. V lost 3 bases, J lost 6 bases, and 10 bases stayed unmatched. Germline loops: CDR1 ENHRY, CDR2 SYGVKD. The CDR3 nucleotides are TGTGCCATCAGTGAACTTCCAGCGGGAGCCCTCAATGAGCAGTTCTTC. Its protein product is CAISELPAGALNEQFF.

V usage is TRBV5-1 and J usage is TRBJ2-7, with TRBD1 as a possible D gene (5 bases). CDR1 is SGHRS, CDR2 YFSETQ, per germline. The CDR3 has 14 amino acids. The ends were cut back, 0 bases at V and 0 bases at J, with 7 bases in the middle. The CDR3, as DNA: TGCGCCAGCAGCTTGGGGGGCATCTCCTACGAGCAGTACTTC. Encoded protein: CASSLGGISYEQYF.

CDR3 DNA: TGTGCCAGCAGCTTGGAAGGGGAAACTGAAGCTTTCTTT. Its protein is CASSLEGETEAFF. The V and J genes are TRBV5-4 and TRBJ1-1; possible D gene TRBD1, 5 bases. Trimming shortened V by 0 bases and J by 5 bases, and 8 bases separated the two germline ends. This CDR3 has 13 amino acids. Germline V gene data show CDR1 as SGHNT and CDR2 as YYREEE (reference sequence).

V and J are TRBV10-1 and TRBJ2-7; 9 bases align to TRBD2. The V segment lost 0 bases and the J segment 2 bases; nucleotides outside the gene matches: 5. CDR3 length equals 16 residues. The germline V gene has CDR1 WNHNN and CDR2 SYGVQD (reference sequence). The CDR3 region is CASSESRVAGAYEQYF. CDR3 sequence (DNA): TGCGCCAGCAGTGAGTCGAGGGTAGCGGGAGCCTACGAGCAGTACTTC.

J is TRBJ1-1 and V is TRBV27; a weak D match, TRBD1 (5 bases). The V end was cut by 0 bases, the J end by 4 bases, with 6 bases between. The CDR3 has 13 residues. Germline CDR1 reads MNHEY; CDR2 reads SMNVEV (reference sequence). The CDR3 sequence: CASSLSRATEAFF. The CDR3 nucleotides read TGTGCCAGCAGTTTATCCAGGGCCACTGAAGCTTTCTTT.

The V gene is TRBV5-1, the J gene TRBJ1-1; D gene uncertain. V lost 1 base and J lost 1, with 14 bases in between. Germline lookup yields CDR1 SGHRS and CDR2 YFSETQ. The CDR3 consists of 16 residues. The CDR3 sequence is CASSLRSGNTNTEAFF. CDR3 in DNA: TGCGCCAGCAGCTTGAGGTCAGGCAATACGAACACTGAAGCTTTCTTT.

The chain carries TRBV11-2 and TRBJ2-1, with 8 bases matching TRBD2. Per germline, CDR1 SGHAT and CDR2 FQNNGV. V lost 2 bases, J lost 7 bases, and 13 bases stayed unmatched. The CDR3 spans 17 residues. The CDR3 reads CASSLIPSGPGWNEQFF. The DNA of the CDR3 is TGTGCCAGCAGCTTAATCCCTAGCGGGCCCGGGTGGAATGAGCAGTTCTTC.